This T cell receptor (beta chain) was documented in a study of blood T cells in healthy people across ages. Background on the study: Through template switching, about one barcoded beta molecule was captured per two T cells, as measured in model experiments. Study findings and constraints: Long-lived and aged donors differed, with more naive CD4+ cells and higher diversity in the long-lived.

This clonotype was seen more than once but under ten times. Its matching antigen is unknown. A sample-barcoded 5' primer and a J-beta primer mix were used in a second PCR of roughly 7 to 11 cycles. TCRdb re-called the 5' RACE reads through MiXCR, storing one row per CDR3 protein. The sample includes approximately 780,000 distinct CDR3 sequences, approximately 24% of them seen just once. The CDR3 contains 19 residues. Deletions cut 7 bases from V and 7 bases from J, with 32 bases between. Per the germline V gene, CDR1 is SGHNT and CDR2 is YENEEA. The same data also contributed to another study, on T cells of mothers and their children. As reported in that work: Versus unrelated pairs, overlap was slightly higher in related mother-child pairs, without reaching significance.

The rearrangement joins TRBV11-3 to TRBJ2-4; D might be TRBD1 (6 bases). This TCR was recovered from a boy younger than 18 in good health. Source material: blood. The CDR3 loop is CASTSRIKLTGNGVNIQYF. Written as DNA, the CDR3 is TGTGCCAGCACCAGTAGGATTAAACTAACAGGGAATGGGGTGAACATTCAGTACTTC.